The clone carrying this TCR beta chain was recorded a few times. In the original processing: Counts of nucleated cells, estimated from reference gene primer amplification, were obtained. TCRdb's table, derived via immunoSEQ multiplex PCR, lists solely in-frame clones and lacks some. V and J calls and clone size are copied from that table; D and trimming were computed from the DNA. The data show 240,000 or so clones, roughly 90% seen once. The data stem from a study of blood T cell repertoires in COVID-19. Study background: COVID-19 samples collected from the United States, Italy and Spain covered acute and convalescent phases. The cDNA or gDNA used as material had been derived from T cells, B-cell-depleted T cells, or PBMCs.

V was pared by 2 bases and J by 0 bases, with 5 bases between. CDR1 SGHKS and CDR2 YYEKEE come from the germline V gene (reference sequence). The CDR3 has 13 amino acids. J is TRBJ1-1 and V is TRBV5-5; D is undetermined. The sequenced sample was peripheral blood. This clonotype originated in a man in his 60s who had recovered from COVID-19. In nucleotides, the CDR3 is TGTGCCAGCAGCTTCGCAGTGAACACTGAAGCTTTCTTT. Translation: CASSFAVNTEAFF.